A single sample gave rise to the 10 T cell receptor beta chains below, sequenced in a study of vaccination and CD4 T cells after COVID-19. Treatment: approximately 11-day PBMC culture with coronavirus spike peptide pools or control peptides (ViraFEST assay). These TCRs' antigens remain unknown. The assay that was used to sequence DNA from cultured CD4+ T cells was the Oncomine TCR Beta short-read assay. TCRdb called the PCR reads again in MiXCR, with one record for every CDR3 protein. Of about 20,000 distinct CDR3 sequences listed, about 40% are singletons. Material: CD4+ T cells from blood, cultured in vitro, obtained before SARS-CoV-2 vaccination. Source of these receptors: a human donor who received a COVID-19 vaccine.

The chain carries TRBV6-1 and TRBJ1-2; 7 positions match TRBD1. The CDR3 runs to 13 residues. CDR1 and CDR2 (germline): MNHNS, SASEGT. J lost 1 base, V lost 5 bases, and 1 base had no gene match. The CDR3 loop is CASSRDSNYGYTF. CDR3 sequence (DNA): TGTGCCAGCAGTCGGGACAGTAACTATGGCTACACCTTC.

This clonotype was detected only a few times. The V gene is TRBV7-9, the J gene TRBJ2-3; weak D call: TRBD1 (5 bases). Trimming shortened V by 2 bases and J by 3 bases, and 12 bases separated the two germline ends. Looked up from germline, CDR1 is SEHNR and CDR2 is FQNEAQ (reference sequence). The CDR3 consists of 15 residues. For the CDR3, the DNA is TGTGCCAGCAGCTTACAGGCAGGGCGTACAGATACGCAGTATTTT. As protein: CASSLQAGRTDTQYF. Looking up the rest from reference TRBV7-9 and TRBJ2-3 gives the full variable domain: DTGVSQNPRHKITKRGQNVTFRCDPISEHNRLYWYRQTLGQGPEFLTYFQNEAQLEKSRLLSDRFSAERPKGSFSTLEIQRTEQGDSAMYLCASSLQAGRTDTQYFGPGTRLTVL.

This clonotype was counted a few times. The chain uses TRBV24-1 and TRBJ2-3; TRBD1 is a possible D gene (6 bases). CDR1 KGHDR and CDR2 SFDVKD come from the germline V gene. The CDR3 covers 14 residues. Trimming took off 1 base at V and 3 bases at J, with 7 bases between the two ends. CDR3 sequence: CATSDFTGTDTQYF. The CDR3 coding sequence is TGTGCCACCAGTGATTTTACAGGGACAGATACGCAGTATTTT.

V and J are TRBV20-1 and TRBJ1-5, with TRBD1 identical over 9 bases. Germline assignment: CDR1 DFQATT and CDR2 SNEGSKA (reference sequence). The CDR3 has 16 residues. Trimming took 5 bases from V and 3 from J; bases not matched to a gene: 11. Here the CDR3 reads CSASTTRDRDNQPQHF. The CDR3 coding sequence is TGCAGTGCTTCCACAACCCGGGACAGGGACAATCAGCCCCAGCATTTT.

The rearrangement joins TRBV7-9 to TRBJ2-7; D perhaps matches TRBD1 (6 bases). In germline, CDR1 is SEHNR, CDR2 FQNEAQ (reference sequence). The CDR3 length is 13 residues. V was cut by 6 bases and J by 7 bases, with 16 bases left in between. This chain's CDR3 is CASSFDRYGEQYF. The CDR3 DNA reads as TGTGCCAGCAGTTTCGACAGGTATGGAGAGCAGTACTTC.

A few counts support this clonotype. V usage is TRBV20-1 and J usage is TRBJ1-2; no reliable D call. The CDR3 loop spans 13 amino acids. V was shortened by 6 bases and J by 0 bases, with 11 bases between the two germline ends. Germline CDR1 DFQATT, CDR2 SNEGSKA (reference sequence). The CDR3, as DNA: TGCAGTGCGAATACTGAAGCTAACTATGGCTACACCTTC. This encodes CSANTEANYGYTF.

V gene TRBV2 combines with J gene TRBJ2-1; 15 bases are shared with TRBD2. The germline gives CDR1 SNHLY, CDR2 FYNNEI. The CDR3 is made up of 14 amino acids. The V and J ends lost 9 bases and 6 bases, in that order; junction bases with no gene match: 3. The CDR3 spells CARQGLAGGNEQFF. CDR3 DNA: TGTGCCAGACAGGGACTAGCGGGGGGCAATGAGCAGTTCTTC.

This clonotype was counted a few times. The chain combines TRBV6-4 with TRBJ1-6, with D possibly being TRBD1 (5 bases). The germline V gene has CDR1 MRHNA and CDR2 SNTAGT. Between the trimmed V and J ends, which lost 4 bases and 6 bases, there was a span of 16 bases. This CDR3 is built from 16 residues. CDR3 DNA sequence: TGTGCCAGCAGTGCTACGGCAGGGACGGCTAATTCACCCCTCCACTTT. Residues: CASSATAGTANSPLHF.

Here the CDR3 DNA reads TGTGCCAGCAGATCCACTAGCGGGGGGCCCTACAATGAGCAGTTCTTC. Amino acids: CASRSTSGGPYNEQFF. The genes are TRBV12-3 or TRBV12-4 and TRBJ2-1, with 12 positions matching TRBD2. This CDR3 has 16 amino acids. V lost 6 bases to trimming and J lost 2 bases; unmatched junction nucleotides: 5.

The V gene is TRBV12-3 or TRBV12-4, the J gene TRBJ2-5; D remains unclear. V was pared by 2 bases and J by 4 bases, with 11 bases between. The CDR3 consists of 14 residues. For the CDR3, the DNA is TGTGCCAGCAGTTTATCCCCCCTCAGAGAGACCCAGTACTTC. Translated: CASSLSPLRETQYF.